One sample yielded the 2 T cell receptor beta chains listed below, sequenced in a study of beta chain features in type 1 diabetes. The antigens these receptors bind are not known. General study results and limits: The study found moderately but significantly shorter TCRB CDR3s in all four CD4+ subsets of Type 1 diabetes patients.

Every bit of the isolated RNA underwent reverse transcription, so sequencing read expressed TCRB transcripts. The assay was immunoSEQ multiplex PCR, and TCRdb's table has in-frame clones only and misses some. The sample gives 300,000 to 350,000 clones, around an eighth of which show up once; about 0.016% is in the top ten. Material for sequencing was naive CD4+ T cells from blood. The receptor source for this set is a woman aged 18-35 years with type 1 diabetes.

The chain employs TRBV11-2 and TRBJ2-1; TRBD2 matches 7 bases. Unmatched junction bases numbered 7, after V lost 1 base and J lost 1 base. Germline V gene lookup returns CDR1 SGHAT and CDR2 FQNNGV. This CDR3 is 17 amino acids long. Written as DNA, the CDR3 is TGTGCCAGCAGCTTAGGAGGGGCGGGAGCTTCCTACAATGAGCAGTTCTTC. Amino acid sequence: CASSLGGAGASYNEQFF.

This clone was seen more than once but under ten times. This rearrangement joins TRBV9 to TRBJ2-5, with 8 bases that match TRBD2. The CDR3 sequence is 13 residues long. Germline CDR1 is SGDLS and CDR2 is YYNGEE. With 2 bases clipped from V and 7 bases from J, the junction kept 4 bases outside the gene matches. CDR3 loop: CASSVTSGGTQYF. For the CDR3, the DNA is TGTGCCAGCAGCGTTACTAGCGGCGGGACCCAGTACTTC.